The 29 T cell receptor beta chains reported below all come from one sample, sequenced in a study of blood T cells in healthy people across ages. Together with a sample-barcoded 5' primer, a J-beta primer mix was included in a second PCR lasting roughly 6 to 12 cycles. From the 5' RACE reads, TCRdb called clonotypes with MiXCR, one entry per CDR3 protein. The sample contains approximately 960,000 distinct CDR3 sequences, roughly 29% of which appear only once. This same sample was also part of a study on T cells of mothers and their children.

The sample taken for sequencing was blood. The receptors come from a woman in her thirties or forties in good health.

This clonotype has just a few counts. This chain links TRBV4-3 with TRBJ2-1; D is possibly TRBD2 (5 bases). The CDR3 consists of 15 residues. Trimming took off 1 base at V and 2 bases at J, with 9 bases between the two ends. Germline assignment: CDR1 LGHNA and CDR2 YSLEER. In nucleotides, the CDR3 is TGCGCCAGCAGCCAAGCCCCGGGGACCTACAATGAGCAGTTCTTC. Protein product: CASSQAPGTYNEQFF.

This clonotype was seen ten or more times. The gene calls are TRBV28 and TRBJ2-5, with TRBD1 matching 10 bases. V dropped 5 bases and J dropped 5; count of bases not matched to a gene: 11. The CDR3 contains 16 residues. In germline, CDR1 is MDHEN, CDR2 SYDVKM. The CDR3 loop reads CASSPLGTGDRETQYF. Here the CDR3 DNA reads TGTGCCAGCAGTCCCCTCGGGACAGGGGATCGGGAGACCCAGTACTTC.

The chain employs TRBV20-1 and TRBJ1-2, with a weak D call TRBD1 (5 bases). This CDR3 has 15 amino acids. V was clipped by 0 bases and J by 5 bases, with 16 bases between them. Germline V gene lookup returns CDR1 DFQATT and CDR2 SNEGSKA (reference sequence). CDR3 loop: CSARDWPGLKYGYTF. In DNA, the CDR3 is TGCAGTGCTAGAGATTGGCCAGGGCTGAAATATGGCTACACCTTC.

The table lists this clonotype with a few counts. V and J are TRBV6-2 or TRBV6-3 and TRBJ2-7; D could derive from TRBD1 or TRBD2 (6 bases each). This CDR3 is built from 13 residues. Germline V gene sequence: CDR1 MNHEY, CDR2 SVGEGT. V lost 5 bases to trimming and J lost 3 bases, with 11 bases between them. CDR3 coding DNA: TGTGCCAGCAGTAAAGGGGGGAACTACGAGCAGTACTTC. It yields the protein CASSKGGNYEQYF.

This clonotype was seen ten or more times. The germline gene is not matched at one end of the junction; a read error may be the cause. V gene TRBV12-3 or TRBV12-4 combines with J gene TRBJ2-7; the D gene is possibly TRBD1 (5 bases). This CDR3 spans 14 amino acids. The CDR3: CASSLAGNSYEQYF. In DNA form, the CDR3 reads TGCGCCAGCAGCTTGGCAGGGAACTCCTACGAGCAGTACTTC.

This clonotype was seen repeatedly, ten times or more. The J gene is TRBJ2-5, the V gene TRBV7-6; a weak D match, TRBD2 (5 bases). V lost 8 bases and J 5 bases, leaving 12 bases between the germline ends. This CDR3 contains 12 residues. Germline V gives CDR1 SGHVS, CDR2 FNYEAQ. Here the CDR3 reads CASGVRRETQYF. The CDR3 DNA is TGTGCCAGCGGGGTCCGGAGGGAGACCCAGTACTTC.

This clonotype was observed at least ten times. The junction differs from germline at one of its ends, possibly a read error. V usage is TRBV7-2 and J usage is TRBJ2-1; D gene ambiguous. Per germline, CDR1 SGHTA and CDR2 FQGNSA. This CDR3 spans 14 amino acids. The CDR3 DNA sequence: TGTGCCAGCAGCGCGCCCAGCTCCTACAATGAGCGGTTCTTC. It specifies CASSAPSSYNERFF.

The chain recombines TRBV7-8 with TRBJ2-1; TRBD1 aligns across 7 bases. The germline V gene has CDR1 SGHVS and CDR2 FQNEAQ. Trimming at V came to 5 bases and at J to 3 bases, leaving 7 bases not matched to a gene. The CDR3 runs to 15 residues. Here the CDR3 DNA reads TGTGCCAGCAGCCTCCGACAGGGTGGCTACAATGAGCAGTTCTTC. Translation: CASSLRQGGYNEQFF.

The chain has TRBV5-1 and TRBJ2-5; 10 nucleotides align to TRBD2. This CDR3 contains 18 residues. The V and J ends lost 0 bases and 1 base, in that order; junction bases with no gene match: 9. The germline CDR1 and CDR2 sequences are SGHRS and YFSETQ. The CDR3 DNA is TGCGCCAGCAGCTTGGGGTCCCTAGCGGGGGCCTCCCAAGAGACCCAGTACTTC. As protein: CASSLGSLAGASQETQYF.

CDR3 in DNA: TGTGCCAGCAGCAGCGACAGCCGACTAAGGGGGAGCAATCAGCCCCAGCATTTT. Translation gives CASSSDSRLRGSNQPQHF. V usage is TRBV7-8 and J usage is TRBJ1-5, with a weak D call TRBD1 (6 bases). The CDR3 is 18 amino acids. Trimming left V 5 bases short and J 1 base short, with 21 bases between. Per the germline V gene, CDR1 is SGHVS and CDR2 is FQNEAQ.

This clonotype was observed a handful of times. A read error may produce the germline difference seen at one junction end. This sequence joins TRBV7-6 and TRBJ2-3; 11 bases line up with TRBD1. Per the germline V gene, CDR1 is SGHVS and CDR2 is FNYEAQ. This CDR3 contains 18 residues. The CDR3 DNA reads TGTGCCAGCGGCTTAGGACAGGGGGCCGGATGGATCACAGATACGCAGTATTTT. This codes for CASGLGQGAGWITDTQYF.

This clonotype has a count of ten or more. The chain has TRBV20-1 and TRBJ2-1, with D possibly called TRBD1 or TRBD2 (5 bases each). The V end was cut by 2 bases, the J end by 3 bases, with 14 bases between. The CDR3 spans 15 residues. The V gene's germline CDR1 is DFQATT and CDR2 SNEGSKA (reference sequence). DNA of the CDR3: TGCAGTGCTAGAAAAGAAAGGGACCGCTACAATGAGCAGTTCTTC. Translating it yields CSARKERDRYNEQFF.

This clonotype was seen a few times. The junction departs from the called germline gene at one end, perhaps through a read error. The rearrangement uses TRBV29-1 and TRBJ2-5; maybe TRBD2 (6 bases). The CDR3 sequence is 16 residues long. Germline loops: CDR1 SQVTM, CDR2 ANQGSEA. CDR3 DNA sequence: TGCAGCGTTGAAGGGGATGCGGCGGGGAGTCAAGAGACCCGGTACTTC. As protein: CSVEGDAAGSQETRYF.

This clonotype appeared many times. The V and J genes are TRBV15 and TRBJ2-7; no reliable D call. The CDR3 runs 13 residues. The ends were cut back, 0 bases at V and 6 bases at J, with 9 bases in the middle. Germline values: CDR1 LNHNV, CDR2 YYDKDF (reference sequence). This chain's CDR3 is CATSRDQAREQYF. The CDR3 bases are TGTGCCACCAGCAGAGATCAGGCCCGCGAGCAGTACTTC. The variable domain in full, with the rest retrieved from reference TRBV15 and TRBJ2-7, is DAMVIQNPRYQVTQFGKPVTLSCSQTLNHNVMYWYQQKSSQAPKLLFHYYDKDFNNEADTPDNFQSRRPNTSFCFLDIRSPGLGDTAMYLCATSRDQAREQYFGPGTRLTVT.

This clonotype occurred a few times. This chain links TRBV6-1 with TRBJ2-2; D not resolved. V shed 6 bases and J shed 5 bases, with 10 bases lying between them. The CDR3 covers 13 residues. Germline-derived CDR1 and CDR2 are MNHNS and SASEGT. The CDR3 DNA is TGTGCCAGCAGGAAGACTGGGACCGGGGAGCTGTTTTTT. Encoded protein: CASRKTGTGELFF.

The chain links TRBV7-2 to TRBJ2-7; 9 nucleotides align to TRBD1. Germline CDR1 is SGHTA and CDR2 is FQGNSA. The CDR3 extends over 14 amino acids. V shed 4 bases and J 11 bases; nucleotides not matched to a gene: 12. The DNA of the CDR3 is TGTGCCAGCAGCTACTACCGGGACAGGGCCGATAAGTACTTC. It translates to CASSYYRDRADKYF.

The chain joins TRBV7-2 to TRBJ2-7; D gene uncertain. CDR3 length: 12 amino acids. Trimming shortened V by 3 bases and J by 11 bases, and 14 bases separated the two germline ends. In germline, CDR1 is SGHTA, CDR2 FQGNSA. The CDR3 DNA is TGTGCCAGCAGCTTCCCGGGCGCTGTGGAGTACTTC. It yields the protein CASSFPGAVEYF.

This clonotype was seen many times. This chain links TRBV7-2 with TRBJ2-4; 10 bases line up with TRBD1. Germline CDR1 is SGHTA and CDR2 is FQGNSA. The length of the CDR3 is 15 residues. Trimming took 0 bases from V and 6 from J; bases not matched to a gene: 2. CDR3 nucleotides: TGTGCCAGCAGCTTAGCCAGGACAGGGGGAAACATTCAGTACTTC. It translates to CASSLARTGGNIQYF.

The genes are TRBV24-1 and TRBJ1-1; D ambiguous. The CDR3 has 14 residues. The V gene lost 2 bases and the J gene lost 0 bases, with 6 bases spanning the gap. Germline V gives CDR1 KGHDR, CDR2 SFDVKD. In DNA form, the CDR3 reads TGTGCCACCAGTGATTCTGAGATGAACACTGAAGCTTTCTTT. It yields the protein CATSDSEMNTEAFF.

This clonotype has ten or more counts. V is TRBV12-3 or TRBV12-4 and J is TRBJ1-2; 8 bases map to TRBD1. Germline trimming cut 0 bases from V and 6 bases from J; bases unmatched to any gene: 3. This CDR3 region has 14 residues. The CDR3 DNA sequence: TGTGCCAGCAGTTTAGCGCACAGGGGGAATGGCTACACCTTC. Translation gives CASSLAHRGNGYTF.

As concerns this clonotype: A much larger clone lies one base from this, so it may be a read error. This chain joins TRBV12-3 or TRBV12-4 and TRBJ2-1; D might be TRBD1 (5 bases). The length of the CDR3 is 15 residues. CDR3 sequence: CAGSIRELYYNEQFF. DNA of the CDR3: TGTGCCGGCAGCATCAGGGAACTGTATTACAATGAGCAGTTCTTC.

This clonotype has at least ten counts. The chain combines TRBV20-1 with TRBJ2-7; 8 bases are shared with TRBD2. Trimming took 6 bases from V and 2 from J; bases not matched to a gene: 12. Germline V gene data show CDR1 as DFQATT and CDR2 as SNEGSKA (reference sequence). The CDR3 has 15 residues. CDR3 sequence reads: CSAYPGGINPYEQYF. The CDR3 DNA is TGCAGTGCCTATCCGGGAGGGATTAACCCCTACGAGCAGTACTTC.

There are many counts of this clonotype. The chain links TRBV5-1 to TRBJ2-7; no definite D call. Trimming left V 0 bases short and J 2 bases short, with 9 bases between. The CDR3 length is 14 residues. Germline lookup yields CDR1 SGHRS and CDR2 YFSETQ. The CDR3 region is CASSLDRYAYEQYF. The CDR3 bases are TGCGCCAGCAGCTTGGACCGGTACGCCTACGAGCAGTACTTC.

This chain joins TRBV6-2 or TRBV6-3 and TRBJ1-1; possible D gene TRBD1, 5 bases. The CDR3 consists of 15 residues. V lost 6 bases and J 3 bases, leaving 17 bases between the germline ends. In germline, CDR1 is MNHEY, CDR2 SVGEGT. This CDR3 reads CASRHRDGDYTEAFF. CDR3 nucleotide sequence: TGTGCCAGCAGGCACCGGGACGGCGATTACACTGAAGCTTTCTTT.

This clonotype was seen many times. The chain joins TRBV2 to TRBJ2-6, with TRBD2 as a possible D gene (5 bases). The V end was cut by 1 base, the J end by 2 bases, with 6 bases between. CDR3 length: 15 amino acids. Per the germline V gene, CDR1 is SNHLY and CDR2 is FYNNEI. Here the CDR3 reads CASSEDGAGANVLTF. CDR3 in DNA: TGTGCCAGCAGTGAAGACGGGGCTGGGGCCAACGTCCTGACTTTC.

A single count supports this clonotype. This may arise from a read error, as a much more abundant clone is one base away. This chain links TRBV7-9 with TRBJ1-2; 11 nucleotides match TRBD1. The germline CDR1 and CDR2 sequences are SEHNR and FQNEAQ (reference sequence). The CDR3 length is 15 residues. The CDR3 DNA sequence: TGTGTCAGCAGCCCCGGGACAGGGGGTAGTTATGGCTACACCTTC. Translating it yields CVSSPGTGGSYGYTF.

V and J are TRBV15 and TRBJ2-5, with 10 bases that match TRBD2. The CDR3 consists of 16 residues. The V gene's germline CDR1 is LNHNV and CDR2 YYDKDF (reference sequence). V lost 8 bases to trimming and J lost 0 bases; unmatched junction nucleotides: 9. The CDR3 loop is CATVPSGGGYQETQYF. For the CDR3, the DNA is TGTGCCACCGTCCCTAGCGGGGGCGGGTACCAAGAGACCCAGTACTTC.

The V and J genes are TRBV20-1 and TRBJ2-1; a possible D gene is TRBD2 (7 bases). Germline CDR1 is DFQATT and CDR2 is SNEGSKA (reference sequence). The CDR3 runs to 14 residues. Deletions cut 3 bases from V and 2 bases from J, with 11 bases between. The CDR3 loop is CSARGGATYNEQFF. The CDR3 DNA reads TGCAGTGCTAGGGGGGGGGCGACCTACAATGAGCAGTTCTTC.

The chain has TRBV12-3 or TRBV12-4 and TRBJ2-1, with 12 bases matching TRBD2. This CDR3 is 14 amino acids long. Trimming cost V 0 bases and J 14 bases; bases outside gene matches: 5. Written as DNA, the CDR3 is TGTGCCAGCAGTTTAGCGGCTAGCGGGGGGGCGGAGTTCTTC. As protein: CASSLAASGGAEFF.